These 30 T cell receptor beta chains were sequenced from one sample in a study of shared T cell receptors in the human thymus. Here immunoSEQ multiplex PCR was the method, and the copy in TCRdb shows in-frame clones only, minus some. The sample has approximately 730,000 clones, over 75% seen once; the top ten hold roughly 0.01%. This sample also belongs to another study, concerning human thymus T cells.

Sequencing was done on a sample of thymocytes. The receptor set was obtained from a girl under three years old with a congenital heart defect.

The chain links TRBV9 to TRBJ1-4; tentatively, D is TRBD1 (6 bases). There are 17 residues in the CDR3. V was clipped by 3 bases and J by 8 bases, with 23 bases between them. From germline, CDR1 is SGDLS and CDR2 YYNGEE. The DNA for the CDR3 is TGTGCCAGCAGCGGACTTTCGGGACACCCATACGAGGAAAAACTGTTTTTT. It yields the protein CASSGLSGHPYEEKLFF.

In nucleotides, the CDR3 is TGTGCCAGCAGTGGGACCGGGGACAGGACGATAATACTAGCCAAAAACATTCAGTACTTC. Protein product: CASSGTGDRTIILAKNIQYF. The V call is TRBV2, the J call TRBJ2-4, with TRBD1 identical over 8 bases. V lost 4 bases to trimming and J lost 0 bases; unmatched junction nucleotides: 17. CDR3 length: 20 residues. Germline CDR1 is SNHLY and CDR2 is FYNNEI.

The count of this clone is one. V gene TRBV20-1 combines with J gene TRBJ1-2, with TRBD1 as a possible D gene (6 bases). Trimming shortened V by 2 bases and J by 9 bases, and 10 bases separated the two germline ends. CDR1 and CDR2 from the germline V gene are DFQATT and SNEGSKA (reference sequence). CDR3 size: 11 residues. The CDR3 nucleotides read TGCAGTGCTAGAACCCAGGGGAGCTACACCTTC. Encoded protein: CSARTQGSYTF.

The V gene is TRBV11-2, the J gene TRBJ1-5; TRBD1 matches at 8 bases. Germline lookup yields CDR1 SGHAT and CDR2 FQNNGV. The CDR3 consists of 15 residues. With 5 bases clipped from V and 0 bases from J, the junction kept 3 bases outside the gene matches. CDR3 in DNA: TGTGCCAGCAGCCCGGACAGGGCTAGCAATCAGCCCCAGCATTTT. Translating it yields CASSPDRASNQPQHF.

The rearrangement joins TRBV7-2 to TRBJ2-5, with 14 bases matching TRBD2. V was pared by 5 bases and J by 0 bases, with 11 bases of the junction left unmatched. This CDR3 is 19 amino acids long. Germline CDR1 reads SGHTA; CDR2 reads FQGNSA. CDR3 bases: TGTGCCAGCAGCCCGTCGCCTGGGGGACTAGCGGGGGACCAAGAGACCCAGTACTTC. Its protein is CASSPSPGGLAGDQETQYF.

The chain carries TRBV6-1 and TRBJ1-2; TRBD1 aligns across 7 bases. V shed 4 bases, J shed 2 bases, and the junction held 7 bases outside the gene matches. There are 15 residues in the CDR3. Germline V gene lookup returns CDR1 MNHNS and CDR2 SASEGT. CDR3 in amino acids: CASSGWRGPNYGYTF. Here the CDR3 DNA reads TGTGCCAGCAGTGGTTGGAGGGGGCCCAACTATGGCTACACCTTC.

The rearrangement joins TRBV7-2 to TRBJ2-1, with 11 bases aligning to TRBD2. J lost 7 bases, V lost 5 bases, and 13 bases had no gene match. The CDR3 has 17 amino acids. The germline gives CDR1 SGHTA, CDR2 FQGNSA. The CDR3 reads CASSLLLAGGPLNEQFF. The DNA for the CDR3 is TGTGCCAGCAGCCTCCTTTTAGCGGGGGGGCCTTTGAATGAGCAGTTCTTC.

The count of this clone is one. The chain employs TRBV6-5 and TRBJ2-7; 7 nucleotides line up with TRBD2. The CDR3 has 15 residues. V lost 6 bases to trimming and J lost 0 bases; unmatched junction nucleotides: 8. Germline V gene sequence: CDR1 MNHEY, CDR2 SVGAGI. CDR3 region: CASRKTSRPSYEQYF. As DNA, the CDR3 is TGTGCCAGCAGGAAGACTAGCCGACCCTCCTACGAGCAGTACTTC.

In nucleotides, the CDR3 is TGTGCCAGCAGCCCCGGGAGCTATGGCTACACCTTC. It codes for CASSPGSYGYTF. The chain is built from TRBV7-9 and TRBJ1-2; D gene unclear. The CDR3 loop spans 12 amino acids. Between the trimmed V and J ends, which lost 5 bases and 4 bases, there was a span of 8 bases. Germline V gene lookup returns CDR1 SEHNR and CDR2 FQNEAQ (reference sequence).

This clone was seen a handful of times. J is TRBJ1-2 and V is TRBV4-1; D may be TRBD1 (5 bases). The CDR3 is 15 residues long. The V end lost 5 bases, the J end lost 1 base, and 14 bases lay between the germline ends. CDR1 and CDR2 from the germline V gene are MGHRA and YSYEKL. The CDR3 is CASSARRAVNYGYTF. CDR3 nucleotide sequence: TGCGCCAGCAGCGCCCGCAGGGCGGTTAACTATGGCTACACCTTC.

This chain joins TRBV2 and TRBJ1-2, with D uncertain. Trimming cost V 4 bases and J 5 bases, with 14 bases left between them. This CDR3 spans 14 amino acids. The V gene's germline CDR1 is SNHLY and CDR2 FYNNEI. Here the CDR3 reads CASSGSSGDYGYTF. The CDR3 coding sequence is TGTGCCAGCAGTGGGTCGTCCGGAGATTATGGCTACACCTTC.

The CDR3 loop is CASKGANYGYTF. CDR3 DNA sequence: TGTGCCAGTAAAGGGGCTAACTATGGCTACACCTTC. This chain uses TRBV19 with TRBJ1-2, with D perhaps TRBD1 (5 bases). Trimming stripped 7 bases from V and 0 bases from J, with 6 bases between. The CDR3 spans 12 residues. The germline V gene encodes CDR1 LNHDA and CDR2 SQIVND (reference sequence).

This clone was picked up a small number of times. The chain combines TRBV6-4 with TRBJ2-4; 9 bases fit TRBD1. Germline V lookup: CDR1 MRHNA, CDR2 SNTAGT. The CDR3 has 15 residues. J lost 0 bases, V lost 6 bases, and 3 bases had no gene match. The chain's CDR3 is CASRRQGEAKNIQYF. The CDR3 DNA sequence: TGTGCCAGCAGACGACAGGGGGAAGCCAAAAACATTCAGTACTTC.

This sequence joins TRBV27 and TRBJ2-3; 8 bases map to TRBD2. CDR3 size: 16 residues. The germline CDR1 and CDR2 sequences are MNHEY and SMNVEV (reference sequence). The trim removed 7 bases at V and 5 bases at J, leaving 14 bases unmatched. The CDR3 sequence is CASKKGTRGRGDTQYF. The CDR3 nucleotides read TGTGCCAGCAAAAAGGGGACTAGGGGCCGAGGAGATACGCAGTATTTT.

This clone turned up a few times. Without the conserved terminal phenylalanine or tryptophan, this CDR3 likely stems from a read error. No DNA is shown, since the ends of the CDR3 on it are uncertain; the CDR3 is the one TCRdb lists. The chain is built from TRBV2 and TRBJ1-2. The CDR3 is 9 amino acids in total, end residues counted. The germline CDR1 and CDR2 sequences are SNHLY and FYNNEI. CDR3 loop: CASRTPHDS.

This chain links TRBV5-4 with TRBJ1-1; D ambiguous. From germline, CDR1 is SGHNT and CDR2 YYREEE (reference sequence). The CDR3 is 18 amino acids. The germline V and J ends were trimmed by 4 bases and 5 bases, with 27 bases remaining between them. The CDR3 spells CASSRPNTQAFARTEAFF. CDR3 nucleotides: TGTGCCAGCAGCCGCCCCAATACACAAGCATTTGCCAGGACTGAAGCTTTCTTT. Filled out from reference TRBV5-4 and TRBJ1-1, the complete variable domain reads ETGVTQSPTHLIKTRGQQVTLRCSSQSGHNTVSWYQQALGQGPQFIFQYYREEENGRGNFPPRFSGLQFPNYSSELNVNALELDDSALYLCASSRPNTQAFARTEAFFGQGTRLTVV.

This chain joins TRBV19 and TRBJ1-4; no clear D gene. Germline values: CDR1 LNHDA, CDR2 SQIVND (reference sequence). V lost 7 bases to trimming and J lost 8 bases, with 17 bases between them. This CDR3 is 14 amino acids long. The CDR3 is CASKRAHRREKLFF. The CDR3 nucleotides read TGTGCCAGTAAGCGGGCTCACCGGAGGGAAAAACTGTTTTTT. The full variable domain, with the rest looked up from reference TRBV19 and TRBJ1-4, is DGGITQSPKYLFRKEGQNVTLSCEQNLNHDAMYWYRQDPGQGLRLIYYSQIVNDFQKGDIAEGYSVSREKKESFPLTVTSAQKNPTAFYLCASKRAHRREKLFFGSGTQLSVL.

The CDR3 region is CASSEFTSGSPETQYF. The CDR3, as DNA: TGTGCCAGCAGTGAATTTACTAGCGGATCACCAGAGACCCAGTACTTC. The V gene is TRBV2, the J gene TRBJ2-5; TRBD2 matches 8 bases. In germline, CDR1 is SNHLY, CDR2 FYNNEI. This CDR3 has 16 amino acids. The V gene end was trimmed by 2 bases and the J gene end by 4 bases; junction bases not matched to a gene: 9.

The rearrangement links TRBV28 to TRBJ1-5; 7 bases match TRBD1. Losses at the gene ends were 6 bases for V and 2 bases for J; bases not matched to a gene: 4. Germline V gene lookup returns CDR1 MDHEN and CDR2 SYDVKM. The CDR3 length is 14 residues. The CDR3 DNA follows: TGTGCCAGCAGACCACAGGGGTGCAATCAGCCCCAGCATTTT. Protein product: CASRPQGCNQPQHF.

CDR3 amino acids: CASSLVRQGTKNSGNTIYF. CDR3 DNA: TGTGCCAGCAGCTTAGTACGACAAGGGACAAAGAATTCTGGAAACACCATATATTTT. The chain carries TRBV7-8 and TRBJ1-3, with D perhaps matching TRBD1 (6 bases). The ends were cut back, 1 base at V and 1 base at J, with 20 bases in the middle. This CDR3 has 19 residues. Germline V gene sequence: CDR1 SGHVS, CDR2 FQNEAQ.

This chain links TRBV5-6 with TRBJ1-2; no definite D call. V was pared by 0 bases and J by 0 bases, with 6 bases between. The CDR3 is 14 residues long. Germline V CDR1 and CDR2: SGHDT, YYEEEE. This chain's CDR3 is CASSLDGTNYGYTF. The CDR3 nucleotides read TGTGCCAGCAGCTTGGACGGGACTAACTATGGCTACACCTTC. Filled out from reference TRBV5-6 and TRBJ1-2, the complete variable domain reads DAGVTQSPTHLIKTRGQQVTLRCSPKSGHDTVSWYQQALGQGPQFIFQYYEEEERQRGNFPDRFSGHQFPNYSSELNVNALLLGDSALYLCASSLDGTNYGYTFGSGTRLTVV.

The chain uses TRBV14 and TRBJ2-7; 10 bases line up with TRBD2. This CDR3 comprises 16 residues. CDR1 and CDR2 (germline): SGHDN, FVKESK. The V gene end was trimmed by 0 bases and the J gene end by 2 bases; junction bases not matched to a gene: 4. As DNA, the CDR3 is TGTGCCAGCAGCCAAGATCGCCTAGCGGGGGCCTACGAGCAGTACTTC. Encoded protein: CASSQDRLAGAYEQYF.

The chain uses TRBV5-4 and TRBJ2-1, with D tentatively TRBD2 (6 bases). V was clipped by 1 base and J by 0 bases, with 17 bases between them. This CDR3 spans 18 amino acids. Germline V gives CDR1 SGHNT, CDR2 YYREEE (reference sequence). The CDR3 nucleotides are TGTGCCAGCAGCTTGATGTACGGCGGGATAGGCTCCTACAATGAGCAGTTCTTC. It specifies CASSLMYGGIGSYNEQFF.

This rearrangement joins TRBV12-5 to TRBJ2-7; D ambiguous. The CDR3 sequence is 13 residues long. Germline CDR1 reads LGHNT; CDR2 reads FRNRAP. Here the CDR3 reads CATKLSVRYEQYF. The CDR3 region has the DNA TGTGCCACGAAGTTGAGTGTTCGCTACGAGCAGTACTTC.

This chain joins TRBV27 and TRBJ2-7; the D gene is possibly TRBD1 (5 bases). This CDR3 region has 16 residues. The germline V gene encodes CDR1 MNHEY and CDR2 SMNVEV (reference sequence). Trimming removed 2 bases from V and 2 bases from J, with 16 bases in between. Here the CDR3 DNA reads TGTGCCAGCAGTTTAATTCCCAGGGTCCCTGCCTACGAGCAGTACTTC. Its protein product is CASSLIPRVPAYEQYF.

This sequence joins TRBV2 and TRBJ1-1, with TRBD1 identical over 7 bases. Germline V gene lookup returns CDR1 SNHLY and CDR2 FYNNEI. The CDR3 is 15 residues long. V trimming: 10 bases; J trimming: 4 bases; junction bases outside the gene matches: 15. Here the CDR3 DNA reads TGTGCCAAGAACCGGGACAGCGCCTTTGGCACTGAAGCTTTCTTT. Translating it yields CAKNRDSAFGTEAFF.

The chain couples TRBV9 to TRBJ1-2; 7 nucleotides align to TRBD1. V was pared by 0 bases and J by 7 bases, with 15 bases of the junction left unmatched. The CDR3 extends over 17 amino acids. The V gene's germline CDR1 is SGDLS and CDR2 YYNGEE. CDR3 sequence: CASSVGGTDRGFSGYTF. In DNA form, the CDR3 reads TGTGCCAGCAGCGTAGGCGGGACAGACCGTGGGTTTTCTGGCTACACCTTC.

The chain carries TRBV7-2 and TRBJ1-4; TRBD1 matches 9 bases. Germline-derived CDR1 and CDR2 are SGHTA and FQGNSA. Losses at the gene ends were 3 bases for V and 8 bases for J; bases not matched to a gene: 7. This CDR3 comprises 15 residues. CDR3 bases: TGTGCCAGCAGCTTCTACAGGGGGCGAGAGGAAAAACTGTTTTTT. Protein: CASSFYRGREEKLFF.

The rearrangement links TRBV7-2 to TRBJ2-7; no firm D call. The CDR3 runs to 10 residues. V was shortened by 6 bases and J by 5 bases, with 5 bases between the two germline ends. Germline V CDR1 and CDR2: SGHTA, FQGNSA. The CDR3 DNA follows: TGTGCCAGCAGTGAGAACGAGCAGTACTTC. Translating it yields CASSENEQYF.

The chain combines TRBV10-1 with TRBJ2-7, with TRBD2 identical over 8 bases. In germline, CDR1 is WNHNN, CDR2 SYGVQD (reference sequence). The junction had 12 bases not matched to a gene; V was cut back by 3 bases and J by 5 bases. This CDR3 contains 16 residues. The CDR3 DNA reads as TGCGCCAGCAGTGACCGGGGAGGGACTAGGATCCACGAGCAGTACTTC. It encodes CASSDRGGTRIHEQYF.